Shown below are 7 T cell receptor beta chains from a single sample sequenced in a study of CD8 T cells in ankylosing spondylitis. MiXCR was run by TCRdb on the 5' RACE reads, yielding one entry per CDR3 protein. The sample holds about 27,000 distinct CDR3 sequences, 7.9% seen once. Sample: blood. The receptors were sampled from a male donor with ankylosing spondylitis or in good health (not recorded which).

This clonotype showed up many times. V and J are TRBV24-1 and TRBJ2-1; D remains unclear. V lost 7 bases and J 6 bases, leaving 12 bases between the germline ends. The germline V gene encodes CDR1 KGHDR and CDR2 SFDVKD. The CDR3 consists of 13 residues. In nucleotides, the CDR3 is TGTGCCACCAGCCGATTAAGCAGCAATGAGCAGTTCTTC. Translated, it gives CATSRLSSNEQFF.

This clonotype was detected many times. The V and J genes are TRBV20-1 and TRBJ1-1, with D perhaps TRBD1 (5 bases). This CDR3 is built from 14 residues. Germline values: CDR1 DFQATT, CDR2 SNEGSKA (reference sequence). Deletions cut 0 bases from V and 0 bases from J, with 8 bases between. CDR3 DNA sequence: TGCAGTGCTAGAGATGCCAGGGTGAACACTGAAGCTTTCTTT. It encodes CSARDARVNTEAFF.

This clonotype has ten or more counts. This chain links TRBV11-2 with TRBJ2-2, with 16 bases matching TRBD2. With V trimmed by 4 bases and J by 0 bases, 2 bases remained unmatched. This CDR3 spans 18 amino acids. Germline V lookup: CDR1 SGHAT, CDR2 FQNNGV. For the CDR3, the DNA is TGTGCCAGCAGCTCGGGACTAGCGGGAGGGGCGAACACCGGGGAGCTGTTTTTT. The encoded protein is CASSSGLAGGANTGELFF.

The chain links TRBV28 to TRBJ2-3; D uncertain. Trimming stripped 5 bases from V and 2 bases from J, with 8 bases between. Germline V gives CDR1 MDHEN, CDR2 SYDVKM. This CDR3 region has 13 residues. CDR3 protein: CASSGPNTDTQYF. The CDR3 bases are TGTGCCAGCAGTGGCCCAAACACAGATACGCAGTATTTT. Full variable domain (outside the CDR3, taken from reference TRBV28 and TRBJ2-3): DVKVTQSSRYLVKRTGEKVFLECVQDMDHENMFWYRQDPGLGLRLIYFSYDVKMKEKGDIPEGYSVSREKKERFSLILESASTNQTSMYLCASSGPNTDTQYFGPGTRLTVL.

This clonotype was seen a handful of times. This sequence joins TRBV4-1 and TRBJ2-1; possible D gene TRBD1, 6 bases. From germline, CDR1 is MGHRA and CDR2 YSYEKL. Trimming cost V 3 bases and J 1 base, with 13 bases left between them. This CDR3 spans 16 amino acids. The CDR3, as DNA: TGCGCCAGCAGCCAGGTTACAGGGATATCCTACAATGAGCAGTTCTTC. Protein sequence: CASSQVTGISYNEQFF.

This clonotype was observed a few times. The gene calls are TRBV29-1 and TRBJ2-3, with a weak D call TRBD1 (6 bases). The CDR3 covers 14 residues. Germline-derived CDR1 and CDR2 are SQVTM and ANQGSEA. The ends were cut back, 1 base at V and 5 bases at J, with 13 bases in the middle. This chain's CDR3 is CSVEAPLQGDTQYF. CDR3 sequence (DNA): TGCAGCGTTGAAGCCCCTCTACAGGGAGATACGCAGTATTTT.

This clonotype was counted between two and nine times. The rearrangement uses TRBV20-1 and TRBJ2-1; 7 bases are a match to TRBD2. In germline, CDR1 is DFQATT, CDR2 SNEGSKA (reference sequence). V lost 0 bases to trimming and J lost 3 bases; unmatched junction nucleotides: 2. The CDR3 length is 14 residues. This CDR3 reads CSARDPSGYNEQFF. The CDR3 DNA reads as TGCAGTGCTAGAGATCCTAGCGGCTACAATGAGCAGTTCTTC.